Listed below are T cell receptor beta chains from one sample, sequenced in a study of T cells in Graves' hyperthyroidism and ophthalmopathy. TCRdb re-called the multiplex PCR reads with MiXCR, one entry per CDR3 protein. The sample yields roughly 580,000 distinct CDR3 sequences, roughly 50% seen once. The source material was peripheral blood or thyroid tissue (not recorded which). The receptor source for this set is a woman under 30 with Graves' hyperthyroidism. Each CDR3 is given with its conserved first and last residue. D genes are given only for firm matches. Clone size is given for some rows only: seen once, a few or many times, or a class if the clone is expanded.

CDR3 protein	CDR3 DNA	J gene	clone size	CDR3 length	D gene	V gene
CASSPMDSYGYTF	TGTGCCAGCAGCCCCATGGACAGCTATGGCTACACCTTC	TRBJ1-2	many	13	NA	TRBV7-9
CASSYGQFGYTF	TGTGCCAGCAGCTACGGACAGTTTGGCTACACCTTC	TRBJ1-2	many	12	NA	TRBV11-2
CASSRDIGRGEPQHF	TGTGCCAGCAGCAGGGACATCGGGCGGGGGGAGCCCCAGCATTTT	TRBJ1-5	NA	15	NA	TRBV10-3
CATSSMGQSSNQPQHF	TGTGCCACCAGCAGTATGGGACAGTCAAGCAATCAGCCCCAGCATTTT	TRBJ1-5	NA	16	TRBD1	TRBV15
CAISESVYRNSNQPQHF	TGTGCCATCAGTGAGTCGGTGTACAGGAATAGCAATCAGCCCCAGCATTTT	TRBJ1-5	NA	17	NA	TRBV10-2
CAWSVKQAYEQYF	TGTGCCTGGAGTGTTAAACAGGCCTACGAGCAGTACTTC	TRBJ2-7	NA	13	NA	TRBV7-2
CASSAGGAAF	TGTGCCAGCAGCGCAGGGGGGGCGGCTTTC	TRBJ2-6	NA	10	NA	TRBV7-1
CASSPVGGQGTEAFF	TGTGCCAGCAGCCCTGTGGGGGGCCAGGGGACTGAAGCTTTCTTT	TRBJ1-1	few	15	NA	TRBV7-9
CASSQPGQSPRVEKLFF	TGTGCCAGCAGCCAACCGGGACAGTCCCCACGGGTTGAAAAACTGTTTTTT	TRBJ1-4	NA	17	TRBD1	TRBV14
CASSQGAYEQYF	TGTGCCAGCAGCCAGGGGGCCTACGAGCAGTACTTC	TRBJ2-7	many	12	NA	TRBV14
CASSEARANVLTF	TGTGCCAGCAGTGAAGCTAGGGCCAACGTCCTGACTTTC	TRBJ2-6	NA	13	NA	TRBV2
CASSSGRVGYEQYF	TGTGCCAGCAGCTCTGGGCGAGTTGGCTACGAGCAGTACTTC	TRBJ2-7	NA	14	NA	TRBV7-6
CASSQGLSNQPQHF	TGTGCCAGCAGCCAAGGGTTGAGCAATCAGCCCCAGCATTTT	TRBJ1-5	many	14	NA	TRBV4-2
CATSPRGAGEQYF	TGTGCCACCAGCCCGAGGGGGGCGGGCGAGCAGTACTTC	TRBJ2-7	NA	13	NA	TRBV15
CAIRHGTGELFF	TGTGCCATCAGGCACGGAACCGGGGAGCTGTTTTTT	TRBJ2-2	NA	12	NA	TRBV10-3
CATSESKKGSAVNTEAFF	TGTGCCACCAGTGAGAGTAAGAAGGGGTCAGCGGTGAACACTGAAGCTTTCTTT	TRBJ1-1	few	18	NA	TRBV24-1
CASSPRRGMSYEQYF	TGTGCCAGCAGCCCCCGGAGAGGGATGAGCTACGAGCAGTACTTC	TRBJ2-7	NA	15	NA	TRBV11-2
CASQGGSGRMNTEAFF	TGTGCCAGCCAAGGGGGCTCCGGGAGGATGAACACTGAAGCTTTCTTT	TRBJ1-1	NA	16	TRBD1	TRBV2
CAISELWTGGNKDEKLFF	TGTGCCATCAGTGAACTCTGGACAGGGGGCAACAAGGATGAAAAACTGTTTTTT	TRBJ1-4	NA	18	TRBD1	TRBV10-3
CASSETSGSARETQYF	TGCGCCAGCAGCGAGACTAGCGGGAGTGCTCGAGAGACCCAGTACTTC	TRBJ2-5	once	16	TRBD2	TRBV7-3
CASSSRDILNYGYTF	TGTGCCAGCAGCTCCAGGGACATCCTAAACTATGGCTACACCTTC	TRBJ1-2	many	15	NA	TRBV7-9
CASSYSGQPYEQYF	TGTGCCAGCAGCTACTCGGGGCAGCCCTACGAGCAGTACTTC	TRBJ2-7	few	14	NA	TRBV9
CATSRDRTGAYEQYF	TGTGCCACCAGCAGAGATAGGACAGGGGCATACGAGCAGTACTTC	TRBJ2-7	NA	15	TRBD1	TRBV15
CSVEGPRGYTF	TGCAGCGTTGAGGGGCCACGGGGCTACACCTTC	TRBJ1-2	many	11	NA	TRBV29-1
CASSRLGSGNTIYF	TGCGCCAGCAGCCGTTTGGGATCTGGAAACACCATATATTTT	TRBJ1-3	few	14	NA	TRBV5-1
CASSETGGRNTEAFF	TGTGCCAGCTCGGAGACAGGGGGCCGGAACACTGAAGCTTTCTTT	TRBJ1-1	once	15	TRBD1	TRBV2
CASSRRQDQETQYF	TGTGCCAGCAGCCGCCGACAGGACCAAGAGACCCAGTACTTC	TRBJ2-5	many	14	NA	TRBV7-9
CASSALGGSFQPQHF	TGTGCCAGCAGTGCTCTTGGCGGCAGTTTCCAGCCCCAGCATTTT	TRBJ1-5	NA	15	NA	TRBV2
CASQAGHRSNDYTF	TGTGCCAGCCAGGCGGGACACCGATCTAATGACTACACCTTC	TRBJ1-2	NA	14	NA	TRBV2
CASSQLPRANEKLFF	TGCGCCAGCAGCCAACTTCCCCGAGCTAATGAAAAACTGTTTTTT	TRBJ1-4	NA	15	NA	TRBV5-1
CASRLTGEWQYF	TGTGCCAGCAGACTTACAGGGGAGTGGCAGTACTTC	TRBJ2-7	NA	12	TRBD1	TRBV2
CASSITSGSYEQYF	TGCGCCAGCAGCATTACTAGCGGGTCCTACGAGCAGTACTTC	TRBJ2-7	many	14	TRBD2	TRBV19
CATSRDPWMDQPQHF	TGTGCCACCAGCAGAGATCCGTGGATGGATCAGCCCCAGCATTTT	TRBJ1-5	many	15	NA	TRBV15
CSASWGGPQETQYF	TGCAGTGCTAGTTGGGGGGGGCCGCAAGAGACCCAGTACTTC	TRBJ2-5	NA	14	NA	TRBV20-1